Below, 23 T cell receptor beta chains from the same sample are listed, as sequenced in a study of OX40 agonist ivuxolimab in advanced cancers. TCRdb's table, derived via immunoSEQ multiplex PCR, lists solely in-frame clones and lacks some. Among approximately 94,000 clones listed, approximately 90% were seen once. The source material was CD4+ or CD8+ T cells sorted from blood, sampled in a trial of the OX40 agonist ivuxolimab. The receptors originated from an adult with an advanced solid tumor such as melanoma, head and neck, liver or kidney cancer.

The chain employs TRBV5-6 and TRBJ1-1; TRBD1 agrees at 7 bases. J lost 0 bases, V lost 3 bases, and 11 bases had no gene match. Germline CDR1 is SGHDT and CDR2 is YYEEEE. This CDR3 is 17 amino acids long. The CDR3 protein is CASSSTSRGILNTEAFF. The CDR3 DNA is TGTGCCAGCAGCTCCACCTCCAGGGGGATACTGAACACTGAAGCTTTCTTT.

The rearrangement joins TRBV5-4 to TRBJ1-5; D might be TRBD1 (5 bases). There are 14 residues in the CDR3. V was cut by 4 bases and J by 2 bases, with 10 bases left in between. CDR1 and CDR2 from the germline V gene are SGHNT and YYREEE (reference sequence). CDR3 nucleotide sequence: TGTGCCAGCAGCCAGGGTGGGGGCAATCAGCCCCAGCATTTT. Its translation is CASSQGGGNQPQHF.

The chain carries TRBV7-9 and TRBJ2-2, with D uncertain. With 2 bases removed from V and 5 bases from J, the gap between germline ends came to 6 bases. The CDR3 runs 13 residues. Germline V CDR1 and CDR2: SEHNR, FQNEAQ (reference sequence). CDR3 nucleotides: TGTGCCAGCAGCTTACAAAGAACCGGGGAGCTGTTTTTT. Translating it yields CASSLQRTGELFF.

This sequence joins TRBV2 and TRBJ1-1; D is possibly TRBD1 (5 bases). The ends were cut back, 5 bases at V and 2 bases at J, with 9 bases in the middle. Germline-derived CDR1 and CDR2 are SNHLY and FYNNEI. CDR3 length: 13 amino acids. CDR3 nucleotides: TGTGCCAGCAGTTACGACAGTAACACTGAAGCTTTCTTT. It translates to CASSYDSNTEAFF. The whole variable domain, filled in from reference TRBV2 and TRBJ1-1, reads EPEVTQTPSHQVTQMGQEVILRCVPISNHLYFYWYRQILGQKVEFLVSFYNNEISEKSEIFDDQFSVERPDGSNFTLKIRSTKLEDSAMYFCASSYDSNTEAFFGQGTRLTVV.

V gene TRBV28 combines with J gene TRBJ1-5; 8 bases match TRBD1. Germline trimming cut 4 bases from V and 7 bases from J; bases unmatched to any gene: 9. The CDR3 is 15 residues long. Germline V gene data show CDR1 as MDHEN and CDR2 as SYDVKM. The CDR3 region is CASSSAAGGRQPQHF. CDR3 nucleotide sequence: TGTGCCAGCAGTTCCGCCGCAGGGGGCCGGCAGCCCCAGCATTTT.

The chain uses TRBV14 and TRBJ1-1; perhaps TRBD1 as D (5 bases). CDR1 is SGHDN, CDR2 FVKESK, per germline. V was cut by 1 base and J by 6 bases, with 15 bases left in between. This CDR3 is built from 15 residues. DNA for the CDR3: TGTGCCAGCAGCCAAGGTCCCAGGGTATGGGCTGAAGCTTTCTTT. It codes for CASSQGPRVWAEAFF.

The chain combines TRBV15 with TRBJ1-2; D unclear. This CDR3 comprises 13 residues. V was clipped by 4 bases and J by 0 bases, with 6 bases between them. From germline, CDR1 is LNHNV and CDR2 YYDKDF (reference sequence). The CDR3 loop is CATSKTANYGYTF. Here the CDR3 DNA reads TGTGCCACCAGCAAAACAGCTAACTATGGCTACACCTTC.

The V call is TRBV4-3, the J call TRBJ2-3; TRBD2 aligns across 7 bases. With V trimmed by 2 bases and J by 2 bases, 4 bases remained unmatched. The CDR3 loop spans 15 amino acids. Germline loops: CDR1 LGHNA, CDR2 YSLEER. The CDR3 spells CASSQTGGITDTQYF. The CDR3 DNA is TGCGCCAGCAGCCAAACGGGAGGAATCACAGATACGCAGTATTTT.

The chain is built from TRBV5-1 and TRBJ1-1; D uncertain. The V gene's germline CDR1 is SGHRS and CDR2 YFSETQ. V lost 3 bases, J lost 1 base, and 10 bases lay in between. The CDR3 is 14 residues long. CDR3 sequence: CASSSGWGNTEAFF. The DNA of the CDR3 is TGCGCCAGCAGCTCTGGGTGGGGGAACACTGAAGCTTTCTTT.

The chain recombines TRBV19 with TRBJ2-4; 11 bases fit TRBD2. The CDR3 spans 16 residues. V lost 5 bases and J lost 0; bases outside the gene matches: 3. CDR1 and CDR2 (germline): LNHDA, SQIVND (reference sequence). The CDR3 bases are TGTGCCAGTAGTTTAGGACTAGCGGGAGCCAAAAACATTCAGTACTTC. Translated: CASSLGLAGAKNIQYF.

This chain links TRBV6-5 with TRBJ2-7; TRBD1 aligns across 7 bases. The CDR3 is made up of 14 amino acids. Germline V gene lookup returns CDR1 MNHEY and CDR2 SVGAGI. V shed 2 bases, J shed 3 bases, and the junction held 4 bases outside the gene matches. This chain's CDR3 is CASSYGQGVYEQYF. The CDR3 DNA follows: TGTGCCAGCAGTTACGGGCAGGGGGTCTACGAGCAGTACTTC.

This CDR3 reads CASSSPGLTYEQYF. CDR3 bases: TGTGCCAGCAGTTCACCGGGCCTTACATACGAGCAGTACTTC. This chain joins TRBV6-5 and TRBJ2-7; no clear D gene. This CDR3 comprises 14 residues. Germline CDR1 is MNHEY and CDR2 is SVGAGI. With 4 bases removed from V and 4 bases from J, the gap between germline ends came to 14 bases.

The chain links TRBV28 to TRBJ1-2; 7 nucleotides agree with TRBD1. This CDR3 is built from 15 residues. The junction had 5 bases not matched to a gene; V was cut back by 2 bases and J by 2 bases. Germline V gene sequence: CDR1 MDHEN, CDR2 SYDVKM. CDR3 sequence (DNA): TGTGCCAGCAGTTTAATGGACAGGAAGAACTATGGCTACACCTTC. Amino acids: CASSLMDRKNYGYTF.

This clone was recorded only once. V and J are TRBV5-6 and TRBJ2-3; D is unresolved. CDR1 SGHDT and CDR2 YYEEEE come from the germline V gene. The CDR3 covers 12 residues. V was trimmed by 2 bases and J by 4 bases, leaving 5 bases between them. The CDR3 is CASSLYPDTQYF. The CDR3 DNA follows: TGTGCCAGCAGCTTATACCCAGATACGCAGTATTTT.

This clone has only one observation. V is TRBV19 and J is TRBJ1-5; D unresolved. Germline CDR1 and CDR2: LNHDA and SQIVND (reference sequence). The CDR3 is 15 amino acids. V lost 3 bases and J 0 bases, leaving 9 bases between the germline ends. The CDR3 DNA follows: TGTGCCAGTAGTATCAGGCTTATTAGCAATCAGCCCCAGCATTTT. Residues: CASSIRLISNQPQHF.

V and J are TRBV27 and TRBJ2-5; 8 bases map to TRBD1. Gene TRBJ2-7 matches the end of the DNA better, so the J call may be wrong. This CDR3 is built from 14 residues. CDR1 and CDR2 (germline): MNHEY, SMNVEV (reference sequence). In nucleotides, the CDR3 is TGTGCCAGCACTAGGCGGGACAGGCCCTACGAGCAGTACTTC. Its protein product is CASTRRDRPYEQYF.

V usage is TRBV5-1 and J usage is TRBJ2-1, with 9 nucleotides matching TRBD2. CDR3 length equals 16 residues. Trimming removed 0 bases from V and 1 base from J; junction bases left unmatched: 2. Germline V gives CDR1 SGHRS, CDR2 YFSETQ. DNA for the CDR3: TGCGCCAGCAGCTTGGCTAGCGGGACTTCCTACAATGAGCAGTTCTTC. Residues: CASSLASGTSYNEQFF.

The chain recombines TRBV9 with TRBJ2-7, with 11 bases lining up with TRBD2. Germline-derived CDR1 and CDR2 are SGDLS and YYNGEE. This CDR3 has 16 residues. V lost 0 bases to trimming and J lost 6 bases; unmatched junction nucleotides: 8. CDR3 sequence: CASSVGPSGRSGEQYF. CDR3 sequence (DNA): TGTGCCAGCAGCGTAGGGCCTAGCGGGAGGTCGGGCGAGCAGTACTTC.

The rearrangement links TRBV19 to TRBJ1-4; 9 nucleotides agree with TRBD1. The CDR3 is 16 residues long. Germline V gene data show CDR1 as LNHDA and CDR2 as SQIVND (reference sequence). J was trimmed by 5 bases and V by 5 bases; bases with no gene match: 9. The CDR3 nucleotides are TGTGCCAGTAGTGCCGGGACAGGGTTCCCCAATGAAAAACTGTTTTTT. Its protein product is CASSAGTGFPNEKLFF.

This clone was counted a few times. CDR3 protein: CASRGDRLSGNTIYF. CDR3 in DNA: TGTGCCAGTAGGGGGGACAGGCTTTCTGGAAACACCATATATTTT. This chain links TRBV19 with TRBJ1-3, with 8 nucleotides matching TRBD1. CDR3 size: 15 residues. V lost 6 bases to trimming and J lost 1 base; unmatched junction nucleotides: 5. CDR1 LNHDA and CDR2 SQIVND come from the germline V gene (reference sequence).

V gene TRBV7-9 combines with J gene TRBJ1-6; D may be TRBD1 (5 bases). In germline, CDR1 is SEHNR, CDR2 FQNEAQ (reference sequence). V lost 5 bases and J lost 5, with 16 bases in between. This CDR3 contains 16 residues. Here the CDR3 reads CASSPLAGTNNSPLHF. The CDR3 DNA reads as TGTGCCAGCAGCCCCCTGGCTGGGACGAATAATTCACCCCTCCACTTT.

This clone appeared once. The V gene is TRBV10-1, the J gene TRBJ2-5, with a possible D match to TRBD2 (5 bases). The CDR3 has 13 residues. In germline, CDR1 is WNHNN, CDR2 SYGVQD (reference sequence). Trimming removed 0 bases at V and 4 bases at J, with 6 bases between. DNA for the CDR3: TGCGCCAGCAGTGAGTCTAGCGCAGAGACCCAGTACTTC. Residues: CASSESSAETQYF.

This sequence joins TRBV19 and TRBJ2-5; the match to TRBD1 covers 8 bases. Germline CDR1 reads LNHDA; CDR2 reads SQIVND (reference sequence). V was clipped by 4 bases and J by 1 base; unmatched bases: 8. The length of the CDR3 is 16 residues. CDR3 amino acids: CASSTRRDRSQETQYF. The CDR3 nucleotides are TGTGCCAGTAGTACCAGGCGGGACAGGAGCCAAGAGACCCAGTACTTC.